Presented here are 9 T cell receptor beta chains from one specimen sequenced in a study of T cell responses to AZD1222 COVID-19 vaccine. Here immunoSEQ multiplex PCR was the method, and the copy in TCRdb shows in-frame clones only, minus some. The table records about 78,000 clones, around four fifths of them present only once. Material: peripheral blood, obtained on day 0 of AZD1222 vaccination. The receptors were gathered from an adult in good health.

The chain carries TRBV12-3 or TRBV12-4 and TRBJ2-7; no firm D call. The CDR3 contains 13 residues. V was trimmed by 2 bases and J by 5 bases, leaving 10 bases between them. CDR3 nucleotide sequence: TGTGCCAGCAGTTTATTGGCTAGAAACGAGCAGTACTTC. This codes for CASSLLARNEQYF.

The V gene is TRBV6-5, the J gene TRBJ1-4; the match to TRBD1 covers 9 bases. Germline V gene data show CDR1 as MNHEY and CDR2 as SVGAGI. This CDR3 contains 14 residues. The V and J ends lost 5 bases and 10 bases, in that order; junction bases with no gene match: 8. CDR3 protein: CASSMPGQGGKLFF. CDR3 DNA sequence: TGTGCCAGCAGTATGCCGGGACAGGGAGGAAAACTGTTTTTT.

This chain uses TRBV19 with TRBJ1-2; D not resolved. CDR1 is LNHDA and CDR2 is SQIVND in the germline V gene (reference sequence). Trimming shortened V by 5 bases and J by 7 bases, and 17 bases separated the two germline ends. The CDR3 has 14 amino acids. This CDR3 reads CASSPQTALGGYTF. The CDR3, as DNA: TGTGCCAGTAGTCCCCAGACGGCGCTTGGTGGCTACACCTTC.

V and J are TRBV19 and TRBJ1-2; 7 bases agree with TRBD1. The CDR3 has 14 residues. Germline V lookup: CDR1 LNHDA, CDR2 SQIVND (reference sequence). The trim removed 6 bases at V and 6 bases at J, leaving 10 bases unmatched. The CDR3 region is CASSQDRVVDGYTF. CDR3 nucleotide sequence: TGTGCCAGTAGCCAAGACAGGGTGGTTGATGGCTACACCTTC.

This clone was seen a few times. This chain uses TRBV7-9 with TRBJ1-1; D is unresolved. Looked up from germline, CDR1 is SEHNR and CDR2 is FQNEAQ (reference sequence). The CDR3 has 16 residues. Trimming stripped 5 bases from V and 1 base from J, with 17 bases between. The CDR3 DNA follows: TGTGCCAGCAGCCTCCCCAGGTTGGTAGAGAACACTGAAGCTTTCTTT. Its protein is CASSLPRLVENTEAFF.

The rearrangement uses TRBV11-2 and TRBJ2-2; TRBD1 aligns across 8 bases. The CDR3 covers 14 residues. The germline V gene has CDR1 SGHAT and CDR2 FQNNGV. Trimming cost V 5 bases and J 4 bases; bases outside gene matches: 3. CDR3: CASSTTGVTGELFF. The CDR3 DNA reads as TGTGCCAGCAGCACGACAGGGGTCACCGGGGAGCTGTTTTTT.

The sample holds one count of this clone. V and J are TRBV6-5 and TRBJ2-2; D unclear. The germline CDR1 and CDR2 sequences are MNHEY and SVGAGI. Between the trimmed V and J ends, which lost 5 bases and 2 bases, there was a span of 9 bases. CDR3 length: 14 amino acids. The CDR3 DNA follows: TGTGCCAGCAGTCTCTACCGAAACACCGGGGAGCTGTTTTTT. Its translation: CASSLYRNTGELFF.

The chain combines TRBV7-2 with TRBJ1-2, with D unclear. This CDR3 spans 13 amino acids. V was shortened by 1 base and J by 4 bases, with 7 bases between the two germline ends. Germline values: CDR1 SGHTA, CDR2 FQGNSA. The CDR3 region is CASSLEAIYGYTF. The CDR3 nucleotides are TGTGCCAGCAGCTTAGAGGCGATCTATGGCTACACCTTC.

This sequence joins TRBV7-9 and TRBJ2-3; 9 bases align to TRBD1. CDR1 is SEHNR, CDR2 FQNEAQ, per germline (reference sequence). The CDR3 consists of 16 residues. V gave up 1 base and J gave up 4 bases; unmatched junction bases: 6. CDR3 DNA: TGTGCCAGCAGCTTAGGGTGGACAGGGGTATCAGATACGCAGTATTTT. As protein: CASSLGWTGVSDTQYF.